The 18 T cell receptor beta chains below were found in one sample sequenced in a study of T-cell memory formation after mild COVID-19. MiXCR, run by TCRdb on the 5' RACE reads, gives a single entry per CDR3 protein. Of roughly 220,000 distinct CDR3 sequences in the sample, over 7.5% were seen once. Sequenced material: PBMCs or a T cell subset sorted from them (not recorded which). Receptors originate from a man aged 18 to 30 who had mild COVID-19 (a few samples of this study predate the infection). Cell type and time point are not known.

This chain joins TRBV7-9 and TRBJ1-1; 8 nucleotides line up with TRBD1. Looked up from germline, CDR1 is SEHNR and CDR2 is FQNEAQ (reference sequence). The CDR3 contains 12 residues. V was pared by 5 bases and J by 12 bases, with 8 bases of the junction left unmatched. As DNA, the CDR3 is TGTGCCAGCAGCGTAACGACAGGGGAGACTTTCTTT. Translation gives CASSVTTGETFF. The complete variable domain, with remaining parts taken from reference TRBV7-9 and TRBJ1-1, reads DTGVSQNPRHKITKRGQNVTFRCDPISEHNRLYWYRQTLGQGPEFLTYFQNEAQLEKSRLLSDRFSAERPKGSFSTLEIQRTEQGDSAMYLCASSVTTGETFFGQGTRLTVV.

In its sample, this clonotype was seen many times. The chain uses TRBV10-2 and TRBJ1-2; tentative D call: TRBD1 (5 bases). The CDR3 length is 12 residues. Trimming shortened V by 8 bases and J by 3 bases, and 10 bases separated the two germline ends. CDR1 is WSHSY, CDR2 SAAADI, per germline. CDR3 sequence reads: CASHRSDYGYTF. The CDR3 bases are TGCGCCAGCCACAGGTCCGACTATGGCTACACCTTC.

This clonotype appeared a few times. This rearrangement joins TRBV5-6 to TRBJ1-1; D may be TRBD1 (5 bases). Germline lookup yields CDR1 SGHDT and CDR2 YYEEEE. Trimming removed 1 base from V and 5 bases from J, with 12 bases in between. The CDR3 consists of 14 residues. DNA of the CDR3: TGTGCCAGCAGCTTGAGGGGCGCCGGGACTGAAGCTTTCTTT. Residues: CASSLRGAGTEAFF.

This clonotype appeared a few times. This rearrangement joins TRBV5-1 to TRBJ2-7; D uncertain. Deletions cut 6 bases from V and 0 bases from J, with 13 bases between. Germline V CDR1 and CDR2: SGHRS, YFSETQ. This CDR3 comprises 14 residues. The DNA of the CDR3 is TGCGCCAGCACCACTGCCCCGCCCTCCTACGAGCAGTACTTC. Translation gives CASTTAPPSYEQYF.

This clonotype showed up just a few times. CDR3 sequence reads: CSAGDSSTDTQYF. CDR3 sequence (DNA): TGCAGTGCTGGGGACAGTAGCACAGATACGCAGTATTTT. This sequence joins TRBV20-1 and TRBJ2-3, with 7 positions matching TRBD1. This CDR3 region has 13 residues. With V trimmed by 5 bases and J by 0 bases, 2 bases remained unmatched. Germline lookup yields CDR1 DFQATT and CDR2 SNEGSKA (reference sequence).

In this sample, this clonotype turned up many times. The genes are TRBV7-2 and TRBJ2-1; the match to TRBD2 covers 13 bases. Losses at the gene ends were 6 bases for V and 7 bases for J; bases not matched to a gene: 12. CDR3 length: 17 residues. Germline CDR1 SGHTA, CDR2 FQGNSA. CDR3 protein: CASSYRTSGGPRNEQFF. CDR3 bases: TGTGCCAGCAGTTACCGGACTAGCGGGGGCCCACGGAATGAGCAGTTCTTC.

Only a few counts were recorded for this clonotype. This sequence joins TRBV6-6 and TRBJ1-1; possibly TRBD1 for D (6 bases). The length of the CDR3 is 15 residues. Trimming took off 5 bases at V and 0 bases at J, with 13 bases between the two ends. Germline-derived CDR1 and CDR2 are MNHNY and SVGAGI (reference sequence). In nucleotides, the CDR3 is TGTGCCAGCAGTCCTATAGGGGGGATGAACACTGAAGCTTTCTTT. Protein sequence: CASSPIGGMNTEAFF.

This clonotype has only a few counts. This chain links TRBV28 with TRBJ1-1, with D unresolved. The CDR3 is 14 amino acids. V lost 8 bases, J lost 2 bases, and 15 bases lay in between. Germline lookup yields CDR1 MDHEN and CDR2 SYDVKM. The CDR3 coding sequence is TGTGCCAGCGGAGGAGGCTCCACAAACACTGAAGCTTTCTTT. Translating gives CASGGGSTNTEAFF. The variable domain in full, with the rest retrieved from reference TRBV28 and TRBJ1-1, is DVKVTQSSRYLVKRTGEKVFLECVQDMDHENMFWYRQDPGLGLRLIYFSYDVKMKEKGDIPEGYSVSREKKERFSLILESASTNQTSMYLCASGGGSTNTEAFFGQGTRLTVV.

This clonotype has ten or more counts. The rearrangement uses TRBV5-1 and TRBJ1-1; no clear D. There are 14 residues in the CDR3. V lost 1 base and J 4 bases, leaving 11 bases between the germline ends. Germline V gene lookup returns CDR1 SGHRS and CDR2 YFSETQ. The CDR3 sequence is CASSLTLGSTEAFF. CDR3 DNA sequence: TGCGCCAGCAGCTTGACATTGGGTAGCACTGAAGCTTTCTTT.

In this sample, this clonotype turned up many times. This chain joins TRBV5-1 and TRBJ1-2, with unresolved D. The V end lost 4 bases, the J end lost 4 bases, and 14 bases lay between the germline ends. Per the germline V gene, CDR1 is SGHRS and CDR2 is YFSETQ. The CDR3 has 14 residues. This CDR3 reads CASSLLDASYGYTF. The CDR3 nucleotides are TGCGCCAGCAGCCTCCTGGACGCTTCCTATGGCTACACCTTC.

The DNA of the CDR3 is TGCAGCGTCTCTTTTGGGAACACTGAAGCTTTCTTT. This codes for CSVSFGNTEAFF. The rearrangement joins TRBV29-1 to TRBJ1-1; D is unresolved. The CDR3 has 12 residues. V gave up 6 bases and J gave up 1 base, with 9 bases separating them. The germline V gene has CDR1 SQVTM and CDR2 ANQGSEA. Drawing the rest from reference TRBV29-1 and TRBJ1-1, the complete variable domain is SAVISQKPSRDICQRGTSLTIQCQVDSQVTMMFWYRQQPGQSLTLIATANQGSEATYESGFVIDKFPISRPNLTFSTLTVSNMSPEDSSIYLCSVSFGNTEAFFGQGTRLTVV.

The chain uses TRBV4-1 and TRBJ2-7, with TRBD1 matching 7 bases. This CDR3 comprises 11 residues. J lost 12 bases, V lost 1 base, and 3 bases had no gene match. The V gene's germline CDR1 is MGHRA and CDR2 YSYEKL. The CDR3 DNA follows: TGCGCCAGCAGCCAAGGGACAGGCCTGTACGTC. As protein: CASSQGTGLYV.

This clonotype has more than one count but fewer than ten. This chain connects TRBV30 to TRBJ2-7, with 7 bases aligning to TRBD2. The CDR3 covers 13 residues. Germline CDR1 is GTSNPN and CDR2 is SVGIG (reference sequence). Trimming at V came to 3 bases and at J to 5 bases, leaving 7 bases not matched to a gene. The CDR3 nucleotides read TGTGCCTGGAGCGGAGGCGGGGGAAACGAGCAGTACTTC. This gives the protein CAWSGGGGNEQYF.

This clonotype was counted at least ten times. The V call is TRBV29-1, the J call TRBJ2-3; 9 nucleotides line up with TRBD2. CDR1 and CDR2 (germline): SQVTM, ANQGSEA. With 6 bases clipped from V and 6 bases from J, the junction kept 7 bases outside the gene matches. The CDR3 is 13 amino acids. The CDR3 nucleotides are TGCAGCGTGGGTAGACTAGCGGCGGATACGCAGTATTTT. Its translation is CSVGRLAADTQYF.

The V call is TRBV12-3 or TRBV12-4, the J call TRBJ2-1; 9 bases fit TRBD1. J lost 3 bases, V lost 7 bases, and 7 bases had no gene match. The length of the CDR3 is 15 residues. CDR3 bases: TGTGCCAGCACCGAACAGGGGGCAAACTACAATGAGCAGTTCTTC. This encodes CASTEQGANYNEQFF.

CDR3: CASSLAGTSGGTTTSTDTQYF. The CDR3 DNA sequence: TGCGCCAGCAGCTTGGCCGGGACTAGCGGGGGGACTACCACTAGCACAGATACGCAGTATTTT. This chain connects TRBV5-1 to TRBJ2-3, with 15 bases aligning to TRBD2. V was clipped by 0 bases and J by 0 bases; unmatched bases: 11. CDR1 SGHRS and CDR2 YFSETQ come from the germline V gene. CDR3 length: 21 amino acids.

This clonotype showed up many times. The chain combines TRBV7-2 with TRBJ1-2, with D possibly being TRBD1 (6 bases). CDR3 length: 14 residues. CDR1 SGHTA and CDR2 FQGNSA come from the germline V gene. The germline V and J ends were trimmed by 0 bases and 8 bases, with 13 bases remaining between them. The DNA of the CDR3 is TGTGCCAGCAGCTTAGCGATGGGGGCGCGAGGCTACACCTTC. Translation gives CASSLAMGARGYTF.

The chain joins TRBV6-5 to TRBJ1-1; D may be TRBD1 (5 bases). V was trimmed by 4 bases and J by 0 bases, leaving 18 bases between them. This CDR3 spans 17 amino acids. Per the germline V gene, CDR1 is MNHEY and CDR2 is SVGAGI. CDR3 protein: CASSFVTPGTVNTEAFF. Written as DNA, the CDR3 is TGTGCCAGCAGTTTCGTCACCCCCGGGACGGTGAACACTGAAGCTTTCTTT.